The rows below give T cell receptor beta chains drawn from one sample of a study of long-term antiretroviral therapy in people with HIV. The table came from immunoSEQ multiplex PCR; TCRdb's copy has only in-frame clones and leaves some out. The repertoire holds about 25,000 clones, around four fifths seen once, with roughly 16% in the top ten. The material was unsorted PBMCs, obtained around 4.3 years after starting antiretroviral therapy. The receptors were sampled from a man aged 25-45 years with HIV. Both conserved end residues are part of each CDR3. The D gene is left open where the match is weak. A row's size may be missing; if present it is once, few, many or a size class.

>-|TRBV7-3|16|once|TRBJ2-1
CASSSERRAAYNEQFF
TGTGCCAGCAGCTCAGAACGTCGAGCGGCCTACAATGAGCAGTTCTTC
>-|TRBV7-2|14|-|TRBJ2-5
CASSEGTVQETQYF
TGTGCCAGCAGCGAGGGGACGGTACAAGAGACCCAGTACTTC
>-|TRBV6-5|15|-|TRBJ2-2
CASSSRLVQGGELFF
TGTGCCAGCAGTTCCCGACTAGTTCAAGGCGGGGAGCTGTTTTTT
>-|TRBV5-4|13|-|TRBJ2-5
CASSPLGFETQYF
TGTGCCAGCAGCCCCCTGGGTTTTGAGACCCAGTACTTC
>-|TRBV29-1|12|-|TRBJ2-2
CSAGGRTGELFF
TGCAGCGCCGGGGGCAGGACCGGGGAGCTGTTTTTT
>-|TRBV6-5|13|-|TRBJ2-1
CASRLGQYNEQFF
TGTGCCAGCAGACTAGGACAGTATAATGAGCAGTTCTTC
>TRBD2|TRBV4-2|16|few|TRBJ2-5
CASSQEYTSGQETQYF
TGTGCCAGCAGCCAAGAATATACTAGCGGCCAAGAGACCCAGTACTTC
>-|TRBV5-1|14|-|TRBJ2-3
CASSTDPNLDTQYF
TGCGCCAGCAGTACGGACCCCAATCTGGATACGCAGTATTTT
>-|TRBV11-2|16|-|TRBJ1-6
CASSRGWGAENSPLHF
TGTGCCAGCAGCCGCGGGTGGGGCGCGGAGAATTCACCCCTCCACTTT
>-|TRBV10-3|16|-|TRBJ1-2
CAISEGRGGHGYGYTF
TGTGCCATCAGTGAAGGGAGAGGAGGGCATGGGTATGGCTACACCTTC
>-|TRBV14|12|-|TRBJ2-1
CASSQGGFEQFF
TGTGCCAGCAGCCAAGGGGGCTTTGAGCAGTTCTTC
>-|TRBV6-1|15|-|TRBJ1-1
CASSEEGWSNTEAFF
TGTGCCAGCAGTGAAGAAGGGTGGTCGAACACTGAAGCTTTCTTT
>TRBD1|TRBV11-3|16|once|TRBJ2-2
CASSQKTGARTGELFF
TGTGCCAGCAGCCAGAAGACAGGGGCAAGGACCGGGGAGCTGTTTTTT
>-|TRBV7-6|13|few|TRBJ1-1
CASSLAQSTEAFF
TGTGCCAGCAGCTTAGCGCAGAGCACTGAAGCTTTCTTT
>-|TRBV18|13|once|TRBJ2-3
CASSRTGPDTQYF
TGTGCCAGCTCACGAACGGGCCCAGATACGCAGTATTTT
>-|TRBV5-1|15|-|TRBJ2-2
CASSLGPGNTGELFF
TGCGCCAGCAGCTTGGGTCCCGGGAACACCGGGGAGCTGTTTTTT
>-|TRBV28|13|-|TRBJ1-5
CASRDLGNQPQHF
TGTGCCAGCAGGGATCTCGGCAATCAGCCCCAGCATTTT
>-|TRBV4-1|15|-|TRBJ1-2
CASSYAESANYGYTF
TGCGCCAGCAGCTATGCAGAGTCAGCTAACTATGGCTACACCTTC
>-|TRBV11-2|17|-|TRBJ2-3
CASSLSGAGKLTDTQYF
TGTGCCAGCAGCCTCTCGGGGGCCGGGAAATTGACAGATACGCAGTATTTT
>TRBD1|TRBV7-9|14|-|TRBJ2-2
CASSLVQGAGELFF
TGTGCCAGCAGCTTAGTACAGGGGGCCGGGGAGCTGTTTTTT
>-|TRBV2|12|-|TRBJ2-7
CASTRDYVEQYF
TGTGCCAGCACTCGAGACTACGTAGAGCAGTACTTC
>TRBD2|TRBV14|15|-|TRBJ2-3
CASSLAGGPTDTQYF
TGTGCCAGCAGCTTAGCGGGAGGGCCCACAGATACGCAGTATTTT
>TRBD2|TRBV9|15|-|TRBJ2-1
CASSATSSSYNEQFF
TGTGCCAGCAGCGCGACTAGCAGCTCCTACAATGAGCAGTTCTTC
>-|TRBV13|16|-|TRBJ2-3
CASSDQTREPTDTQYF
TGTGCCAGCAGCGACCAGACTAGAGAGCCCACAGATACGCAGTATTTT
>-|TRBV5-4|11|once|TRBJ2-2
CASTDTGELFF
TGTGCCAGCACTGACACCGGGGAGCTGTTTTTT
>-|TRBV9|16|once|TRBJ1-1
CASSVGLGGENTEAFF
TGTGCCAGCAGCGTAGGTCTCGGGGGGGAGAACACTGAAGCTTTCTTT
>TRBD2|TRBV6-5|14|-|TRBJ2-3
CASSLRGEPDTQYF
TGTGCCAGCAGTTTACGGGGGGAACCAGATACGCAGTATTTT
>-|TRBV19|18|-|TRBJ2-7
CATTLGFKGMSSIYEQYF
TGTGCCACCACCCTTGGCTTCAAGGGGATGTCGTCGATCTACGAGCAGTACTTC
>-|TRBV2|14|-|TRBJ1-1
CASSAQAGNTEAFF
TGTGCCAGCAGTGCCCAGGCCGGGAACACTGAAGCTTTCTTT
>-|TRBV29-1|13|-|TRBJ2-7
CSVEDQGSYEQYF
TGCAGCGTTGAAGACCAGGGCTCCTACGAGCAGTACTTC
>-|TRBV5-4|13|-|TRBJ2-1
CASSPRGPYEQFF
TGTGCCAGCAGCCCTCGGGGGCCATATGAGCAGTTCTTC
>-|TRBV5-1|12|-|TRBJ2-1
CASSPPGPEQFF
TGCGCCAGCAGCCCCCCAGGGCCTGAGCAGTTCTTC
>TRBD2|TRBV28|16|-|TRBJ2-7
CASSLPSAGGLYEQYF
TGTGCCAGCAGTTTACCGTCCGCGGGAGGGCTCTACGAGCAGTACTTC
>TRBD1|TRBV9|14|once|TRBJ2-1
CASSAGTGALEQFF
TGTGCCAGCAGCGCCGGGACAGGGGCCCTAGAGCAGTTCTTC
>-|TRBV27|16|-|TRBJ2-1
CASSGPGPSSYNEQFF
TGTGCCAGCAGTGGACCGGGGCCGAGCTCCTACAATGAGCAGTTCTTC
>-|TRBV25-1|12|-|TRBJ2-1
CASSPQGREQFF
TGTGCCAGCAGCCCTCAGGGGCGGGAGCAGTTCTTC
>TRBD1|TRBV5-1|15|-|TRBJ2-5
CASSWDRGMEETQYF
TGCGCCAGCAGCTGGGACAGGGGGATGGAAGAGACCCAGTACTTC
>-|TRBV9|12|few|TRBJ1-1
CASSSRGDEAFF
TGTGCCAGCAGTTCCAGGGGAGATGAAGCTTTCTTT
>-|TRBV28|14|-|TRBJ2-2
CASSFPVNTGELFF
TGTGCCAGCAGTTTCCCGGTTAACACCGGGGAGCTGTTTTTT
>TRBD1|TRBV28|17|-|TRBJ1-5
CASSSRTGGVADQPQHF
TGTGCCAGCAGTAGCCGGACAGGGGGGGTGGCGGATCAGCCCCAGCATTTT
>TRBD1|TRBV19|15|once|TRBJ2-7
CASSIGRTGPYEQYF
TGTGCCAGTAGTATCGGTAGGACAGGCCCCTACGAGCAGTACTTC
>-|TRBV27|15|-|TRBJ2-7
CASSLSAGSPYEQYF
TGTGCCAGCAGTTTATCGGCAGGGAGCCCCTACGAGCAGTACTTC
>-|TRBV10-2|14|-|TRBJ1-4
CASSETWTNEKLFF
TGCGCCAGCAGTGAGACCTGGACAAATGAAAAACTGTTTTTT
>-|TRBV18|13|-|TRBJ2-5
CASSPTAQETQYF
TGTGCCAGCTCACCAACGGCCCAAGAGACCCAGTACTTC